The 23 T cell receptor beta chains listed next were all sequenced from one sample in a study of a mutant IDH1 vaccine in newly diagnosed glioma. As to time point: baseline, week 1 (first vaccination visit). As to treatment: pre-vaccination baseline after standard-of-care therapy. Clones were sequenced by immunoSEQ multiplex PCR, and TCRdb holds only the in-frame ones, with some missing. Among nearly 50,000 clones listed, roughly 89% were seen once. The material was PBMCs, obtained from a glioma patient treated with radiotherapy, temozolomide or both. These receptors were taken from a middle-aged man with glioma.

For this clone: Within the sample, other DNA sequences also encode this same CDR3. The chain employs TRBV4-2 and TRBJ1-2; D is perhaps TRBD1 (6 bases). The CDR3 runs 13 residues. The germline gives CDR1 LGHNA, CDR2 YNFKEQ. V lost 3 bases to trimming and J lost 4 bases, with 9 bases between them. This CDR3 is CASSQTGPYGYTF. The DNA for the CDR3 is TGTGCCAGCAGCCAGACAGGACCCTATGGCTACACCTTC.

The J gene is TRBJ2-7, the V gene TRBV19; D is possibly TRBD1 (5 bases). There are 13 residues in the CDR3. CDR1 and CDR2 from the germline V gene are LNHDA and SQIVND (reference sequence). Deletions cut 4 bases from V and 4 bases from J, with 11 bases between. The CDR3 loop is CASSRTTKYEQYF. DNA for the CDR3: TGTGCCAGTAGTAGGACAACTAAATACGAGCAGTACTTC.

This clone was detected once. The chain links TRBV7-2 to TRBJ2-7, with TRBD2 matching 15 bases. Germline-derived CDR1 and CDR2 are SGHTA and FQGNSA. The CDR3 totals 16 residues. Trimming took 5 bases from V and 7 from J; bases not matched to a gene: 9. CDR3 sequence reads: CASSPGGLAGGREQYF. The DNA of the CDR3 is TGTGCCAGCAGCCCGGGTGGACTAGCGGGAGGGAGGGAGCAGTACTTC.

CDR3 amino acids: CASSVLGTSTEAFF. The CDR3 bases are TGTGCCAGTAGTGTTCTCGGCACAAGCACTGAAGCTTTCTTT. This chain joins TRBV19 and TRBJ1-1; D gene unclear. Germline assignment: CDR1 LNHDA and CDR2 SQIVND (reference sequence). The V end lost 5 bases, the J end lost 4 bases, and 14 bases lay between the germline ends. The CDR3 covers 14 residues.

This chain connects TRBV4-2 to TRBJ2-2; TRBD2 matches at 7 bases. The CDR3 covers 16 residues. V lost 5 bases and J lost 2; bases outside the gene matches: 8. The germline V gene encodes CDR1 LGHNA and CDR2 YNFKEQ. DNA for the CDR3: TGTGCCAGCAGCATTCCCGGGACTACCAACACCGGGGAGCTGTTTTTT. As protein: CASSIPGTTNTGELFF.

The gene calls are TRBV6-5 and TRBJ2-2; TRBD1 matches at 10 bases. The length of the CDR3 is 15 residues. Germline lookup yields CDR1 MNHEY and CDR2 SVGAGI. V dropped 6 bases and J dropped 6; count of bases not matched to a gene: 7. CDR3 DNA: TGTGCCAGCAGCTACGACAGGGGGCTGGCCGGGGAGCTGTTTTTT. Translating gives CASSYDRGLAGELFF.

CDR3 sequence (DNA): TGTGCCAGCAGTTTATACCAGGGGGGAACGCAGTACTTC. Protein: CASSLYQGGTQYF. The V gene is TRBV28, the J gene TRBJ2-7; possible D gene TRBD1, 7 bases. V lost 1 base and J lost 9, with 13 bases in between. The CDR3 covers 13 residues. CDR1 is MDHEN, CDR2 SYDVKM, per germline.

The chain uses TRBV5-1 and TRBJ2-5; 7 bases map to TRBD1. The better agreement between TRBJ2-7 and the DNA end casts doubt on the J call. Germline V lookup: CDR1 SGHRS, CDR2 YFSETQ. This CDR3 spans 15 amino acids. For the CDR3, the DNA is TGCGCCAGCAGCCCCGGGACAGCAAACCCCTACGAGCAGTACTTC. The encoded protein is CASSPGTANPYEQYF.

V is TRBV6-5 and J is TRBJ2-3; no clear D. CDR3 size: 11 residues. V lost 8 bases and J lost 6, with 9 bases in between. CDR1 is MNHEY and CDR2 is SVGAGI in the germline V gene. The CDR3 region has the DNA TGTGCCAGCCCTCCTCGGGATACGCAGTATTTT. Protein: CASPPRDTQYF.

CDR3 nucleotide sequence: TGCGCCAGCAGCTCTGGGACTGACAGGAACGAGCAGTACTTC. Encoded protein: CASSSGTDRNEQYF. The J gene is TRBJ2-7, the V gene TRBV5-1; D is perhaps TRBD1 or TRBD2 (6 bases each). V shed 3 bases and J shed 5 bases, with 15 bases lying between them. The CDR3 has 14 residues. Germline V CDR1 and CDR2: SGHRS, YFSETQ. Drawing the rest from reference TRBV5-1 and TRBJ2-7, the complete variable domain is KAGVTQTPRYLIKTRGQQVTLSCSPISGHRSVSWYQQTPGQGLQFLFEYFSETQRNKGNFPGRFSGRQFSNSRSEMNVSTLELGDSALYLCASSSGTDRNEQYFGPGTRLTVT.

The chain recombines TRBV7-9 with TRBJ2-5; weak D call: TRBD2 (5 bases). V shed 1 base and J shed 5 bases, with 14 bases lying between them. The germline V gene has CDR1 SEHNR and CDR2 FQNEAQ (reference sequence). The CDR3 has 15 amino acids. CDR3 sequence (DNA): TGTGCCAGCAGCTTAGAAGGCGGGCGGTGGGAGACCCAGTACTTC. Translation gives CASSLEGGRWETQYF. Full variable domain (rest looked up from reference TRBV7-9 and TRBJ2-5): DTGVSQNPRHKITKRGQNVTFRCDPISEHNRLYWYRQTLGQGPEFLTYFQNEAQLEKSRLLSDRFSAERPKGSFSTLEIQRTEQGDSAMYLCASSLEGGRWETQYFGPGTRLLVL.

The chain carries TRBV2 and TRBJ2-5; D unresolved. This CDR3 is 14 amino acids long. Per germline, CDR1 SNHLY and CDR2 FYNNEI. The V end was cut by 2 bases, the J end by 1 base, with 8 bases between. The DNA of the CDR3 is TGTGCCAGCAGTGAAAAGGATTTCCAAGAGACCCAGTACTTC. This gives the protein CASSEKDFQETQYF.

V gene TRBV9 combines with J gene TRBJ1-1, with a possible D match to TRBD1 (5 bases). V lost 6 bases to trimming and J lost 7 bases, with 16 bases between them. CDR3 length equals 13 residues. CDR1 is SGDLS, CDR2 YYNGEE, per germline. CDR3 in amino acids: CASNLDTTGEAFF. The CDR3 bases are TGTGCCAGCAACCTAGATACTACAGGTGAAGCTTTCTTT.

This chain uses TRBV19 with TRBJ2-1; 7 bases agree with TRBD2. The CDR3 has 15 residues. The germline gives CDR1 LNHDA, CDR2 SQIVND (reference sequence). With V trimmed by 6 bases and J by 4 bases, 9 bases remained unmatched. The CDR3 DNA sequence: TGTGCCAGTAGGGTAAGCGGGGCGACGTACAATGAGCAGTTCTTC. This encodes CASRVSGATYNEQFF.

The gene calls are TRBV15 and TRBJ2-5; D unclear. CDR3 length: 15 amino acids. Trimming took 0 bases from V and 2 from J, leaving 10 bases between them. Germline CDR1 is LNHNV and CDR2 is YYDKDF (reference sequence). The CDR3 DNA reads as TGTGCCACCAGCAGAGATGGTGTCTCACAAGAGACCCAGTACTTC. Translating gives CATSRDGVSQETQYF.

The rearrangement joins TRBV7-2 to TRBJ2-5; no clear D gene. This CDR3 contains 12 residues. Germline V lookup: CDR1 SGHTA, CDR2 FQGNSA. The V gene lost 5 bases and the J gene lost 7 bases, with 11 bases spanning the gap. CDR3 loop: CASSETDVTQYF. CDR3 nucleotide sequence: TGTGCCAGCAGCGAAACCGACGTGACCCAGTACTTC.

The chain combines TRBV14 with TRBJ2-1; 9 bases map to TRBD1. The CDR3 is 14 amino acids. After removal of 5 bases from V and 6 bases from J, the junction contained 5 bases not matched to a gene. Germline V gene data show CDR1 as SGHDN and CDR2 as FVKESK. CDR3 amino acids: CASSSTTGGNEQFF. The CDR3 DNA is TGTGCCAGCAGCTCTACGACAGGGGGCAATGAGCAGTTCTTC.

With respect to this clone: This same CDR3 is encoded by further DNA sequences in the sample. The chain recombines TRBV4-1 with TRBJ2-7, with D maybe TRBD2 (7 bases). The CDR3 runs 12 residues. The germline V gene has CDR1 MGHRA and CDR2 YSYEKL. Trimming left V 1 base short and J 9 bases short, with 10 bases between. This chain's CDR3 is CASSQVAGAQYF. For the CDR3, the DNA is TGCGCCAGCAGCCAAGTGGCGGGGGCGCAGTACTTC.

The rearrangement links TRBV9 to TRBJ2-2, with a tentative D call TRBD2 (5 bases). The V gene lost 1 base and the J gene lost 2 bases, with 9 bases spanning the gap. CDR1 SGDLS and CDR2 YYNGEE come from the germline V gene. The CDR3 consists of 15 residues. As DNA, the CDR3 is TGTGCCAGCAGCGTATCTACGGGAAACACCGGGGAGCTGTTTTTT. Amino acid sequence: CASSVSTGNTGELFF.

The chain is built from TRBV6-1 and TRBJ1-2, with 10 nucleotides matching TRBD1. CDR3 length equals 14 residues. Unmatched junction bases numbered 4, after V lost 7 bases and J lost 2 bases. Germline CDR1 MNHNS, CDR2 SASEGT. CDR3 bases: TGTGCCAGCAACTGGGACAGGGGAAACTATGGCTACACCTTC. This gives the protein CASNWDRGNYGYTF.

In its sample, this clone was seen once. CDR3 residues: CASTRAGKPYEQYF. The CDR3 DNA reads as TGTGCCAGCACGAGGGCAGGGAAGCCCTACGAGCAGTACTTC. The chain joins TRBV14 to TRBJ2-7, with D perhaps given as TRBD1 or TRBD2 (5 bases each). This CDR3 has 14 amino acids. V was pared by 7 bases and J by 2 bases, with 15 bases between. CDR1 SGHDN and CDR2 FVKESK come from the germline V gene.

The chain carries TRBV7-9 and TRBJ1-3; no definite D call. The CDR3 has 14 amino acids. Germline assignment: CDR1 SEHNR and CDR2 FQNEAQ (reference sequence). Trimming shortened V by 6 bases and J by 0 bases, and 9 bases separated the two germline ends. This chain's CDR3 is CASSLQYSGNTIYF. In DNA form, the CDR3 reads TGTGCCAGCAGTTTACAGTACTCTGGAAACACCATATATTTT.

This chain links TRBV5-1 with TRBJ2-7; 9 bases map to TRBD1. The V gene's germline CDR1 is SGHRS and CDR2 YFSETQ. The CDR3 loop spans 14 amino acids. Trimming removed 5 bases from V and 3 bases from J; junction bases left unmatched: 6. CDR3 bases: TGCGCCAGCAGTCCGCAGGGACAGGGCTACGAGCAGTACTTC. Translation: CASSPQGQGYEQYF.